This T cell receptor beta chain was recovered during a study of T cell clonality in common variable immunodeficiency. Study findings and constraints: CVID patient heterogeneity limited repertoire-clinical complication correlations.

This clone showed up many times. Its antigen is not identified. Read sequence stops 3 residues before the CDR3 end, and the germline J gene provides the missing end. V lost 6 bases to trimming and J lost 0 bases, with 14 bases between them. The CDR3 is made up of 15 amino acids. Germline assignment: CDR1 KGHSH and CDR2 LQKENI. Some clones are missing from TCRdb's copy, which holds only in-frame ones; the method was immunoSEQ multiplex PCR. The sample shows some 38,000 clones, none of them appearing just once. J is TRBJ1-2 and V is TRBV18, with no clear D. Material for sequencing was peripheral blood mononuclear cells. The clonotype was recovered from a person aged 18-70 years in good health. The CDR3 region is CASSPNVAPNYGYTF. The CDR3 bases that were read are TGTGCCAGCTCCCCGAATGTGGCTCCTAACTATGGC. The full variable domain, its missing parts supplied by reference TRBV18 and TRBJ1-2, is NAGVMQNPRHLVRRRGQEARLRCSPMKGHSHVYWYRQLPEEGLKFMVYLQKENIIDESGMPKERFSAEFPKEGPSILRIQQVVRGDSAAYFCASSPNVAPNYGYTFGSGTRLTVV.